A selection of T cell receptor beta chains follows, all from one sample in a study of T-cell reconstitution after alpha-beta-depleted transplantation in children. One entry per CDR3 protein, called by TCRdb with MiXCR from the PCR reads. In the table there are 220,000 or so distinct CDR3 sequences, approximately 8.9% of which are singletons. Specimen: PBMCs, mostly from graft donor cells, collected 180 days after TCRalphabeta/CD19-depleted stem cell transplant. These receptors all stem from a male patient under 18 who had a stem cell transplant for acute lymphoblastic leukemia, so the T cells may come from the graft donor. Each CDR3 is given with its conserved first and last residue. Fields, in order: D gene, clone size, V gene, J gene, CDR3 protein, CDR3 DNA. D genes are given only for firm matches. Only some rows state a clone size, as once, few, many or a class for expanded clones.

TRBD2	many	TRBV10-2	TRBJ2-1	CASSDPTSGRWNEQFF	TGCGCCAGCAGTGATCCGACTAGCGGGAGGTGGAATGAGCAGTTCTTC
NA	NA	TRBV4-1	TRBJ2-3	CASSQREDTQYF	TGCGCCAGCAGCCAAAGGGAGGATACGCAGTATTTT
NA	many	TRBV21-1	TRBJ2-5	CASSKNFGKLQETQYF	TGTGCCAGCAGCAAAAATTTTGGCAAACTCCAAGAGACCCAGTACTTC
TRBD1	many	TRBV12-3/TRBV12-4	TRBJ2-2	CASSFSRGTGDTGELFF	TGTGCCAGCAGTTTCAGTAGAGGGACAGGGGACACCGGGGAGCTGTTTTTT
NA	many	TRBV4-1	TRBJ2-7	CASSQVLARTYEQYF	TGCGCCAGCAGCCAGGTACTAGCTCGGACCTACGAGCAGTACTTC
TRBD2	few	TRBV7-9	TRBJ2-5	CASSLASSGTSYF	TGTGCCAGCAGTTTAGCCTCTAGCGGGACCTCTTACTTC
TRBD1	many	TRBV29-1	TRBJ2-3	CSVRQGRADTQYF	TGCAGCGTCAGACAGGGCCGGGCAGATACGCAGTATTTT
NA	many	TRBV19	TRBJ2-7	CASIKAAPTYEQYF	TGTGCCAGTATAAAGGCCGCCCCCACCTACGAGCAGTACTTC
NA	many	TRBV7-9	TRBJ2-7	CASSPQGIPYEQYF	TGTGCCAGCAGCCCCCAGGGGATCCCCTACGAGCAGTACTTC
TRBD1	many	TRBV27	TRBJ1-1	CASSLRGRKDAFF	TGTGCCAGCAGTTTAAGGGGGCGGAAGGACGCTTTCTTT
NA	NA	TRBV7-9	TRBJ1-2	CASSRSAQVMGYGYTF	TGTGCCAGCAGCCGATCCGCTCAGGTGATGGGCTATGGCTACACCTTC
NA	many	TRBV27	TRBJ2-3	CASSLNRSTDTQYF	TGTGCCAGCAGTTTGAACCGCAGCACAGATACGCAGTATTTT
NA	many	TRBV11-2	TRBJ1-2	CASSFRVGQVNYTF	TGTGCCAGCAGCTTTCGCGTCGGGCAGGTCAACTACACCTTC
TRBD1	many	TRBV5-1	TRBJ1-5	CASSLGQGRGPQHF	TGCGCCAGCAGCTTGGGACAGGGGCGGGGGCCCCAGCATTTT
TRBD1	many	TRBV27	TRBJ1-1	CAIGTGGTEAFF	TGTGCCATCGGGACAGGGGGAACTGAAGCTTTCTTT
TRBD1	many	TRBV29-1	TRBJ1-1	CSVAQGKHRNTEAFF	TGCAGCGTTGCACAGGGGAAACATAGGAACACTGAAGCTTTCTTT
TRBD2	many	TRBV3-1	TRBJ2-3	CASSQRSSGRTDTQYF	TGTGCCAGCAGCCAAAGATCTAGCGGGAGGACAGATACGCAGTATTTT
TRBD1	many	TRBV7-6	TRBJ1-1	CASSRSGTGVTNTEAFF	TGTGCCAGCAGCCGCTCCGGGACAGGGGTAACAAACACTGAAGCTTTCTTT
NA	many	TRBV7-3	TRBJ2-3	CASRAASTDTQYF	TGTGCCAGCCGGGCGGCTAGCACAGATACGCAGTATTTT
NA	many	TRBV5-5	TRBJ2-3	CASSSSLPDTQYF	TGTGCCAGCAGCTCGTCCTTGCCCGATACGCAGTATTTT
NA	many	TRBV28	TRBJ2-4	CASGDRGIAKNIQYF	TGTGCCAGCGGGGACCGAGGTATAGCCAAAAACATTCAGTACTTC
TRBD1	many	TRBV5-1	TRBJ1-1	CASSSGTGGIEAFF	TGCGCCAGCAGCTCCGGGACAGGGGGTATTGAAGCTTTCTTT
TRBD2	many	TRBV20-1	TRBJ2-1	CSARRDYSYNEQFF	TGCAGTGCTAGAAGGGACTACTCCTACAATGAGCAGTTCTTC
NA	many	TRBV6-5	TRBJ1-3	CASSYVGLENTIYF	TGTGCCAGCAGTTACGTAGGGCTAGAAAACACCATATATTTT
NA	many	TRBV27	TRBJ2-4	CASSWNGNKNIQYF	TGTGCCAGCAGTTGGAACGGGAACAAAAACATTCAGTACTTC
NA	many	TRBV18	TRBJ1-4	CASSPGTLRNEKLFF	TGTGCCAGCTCGCCCGGGACCTTGCGTAATGAAAAACTGTTTTTT
NA	many	TRBV5-1	TRBJ1-1	CASRKDTGGTEAFF	TGCGCCAGCAGAAAAGATACGGGGGGCACTGAAGCTTTCTTT
NA	NA	TRBV20-1	TRBJ2-4	CSAIRRELAKNIQYF	TGCAGTGCTATCCGAAGGGAACTAGCCAAAAACATTCAGTACTTC
NA	many	TRBV2	TRBJ2-2	CASRTEMDTGELFF	TGTGCCAGCAGAACGGAGATGGACACCGGGGAGCTGTTTTTT
NA	few	TRBV7-9	TRBJ2-1	CASERGGEDYNEQFF	TGTGCCAGCGAACGGGGCGGAGAGGACTACAATGAGCAGTTCTTC
NA	many	TRBV9	TRBJ2-7	CASSVDTGPYEQYF	TGTGCCAGCAGCGTAGATACAGGTCCCTACGAGCAGTACTTC
NA	many	TRBV10-3	TRBJ2-5	CAISERIMGGGLAKKETQYF	TGTGCCATCAGTGAGCGTATCATGGGAGGGGGGCTCGCCAAAAAAGAGACCCAGTACTTC
NA	many	TRBV28	TRBJ2-7	CASSPLGGLYEQYF	TGTGCCAGCAGTCCCCTTGGGGGCCTCTACGAGCAGTACTTC
NA	NA	TRBV20-1	TRBJ2-3	CSARTSTDTQYF	TGCAGTGCTAGGACTAGCACAGATACGCAGTATTTT
NA	many	TRBV12-3/TRBV12-4	TRBJ2-1	CASSFGPPYNEQFF	TGTGCCAGCAGTTTTGGACCGCCCTACAATGAGCAGTTCTTC
NA	many	TRBV7-8	TRBJ2-1	CASSLAFGFSSYNEQFF	TGTGCCAGCAGCTTAGCGTTTGGCTTTAGCTCCTACAATGAGCAGTTCTTC
NA	many	TRBV7-6	TRBJ2-3	CASRNLGRTDTQYF	TGTGCCAGCAGGAATTTGGGCCGCACAGATACGCAGTATTTT
TRBD1	NA	TRBV4-3	TRBJ2-3	CASSQFSRTGKDTQYF	TGCGCCAGCAGCCAGTTCTCCCGGACAGGGAAAGATACGCAGTATTTT
NA	many	TRBV5-6	TRBJ1-5	CASSSMGASNQPQHF	TGTGCCAGCAGCTCCATGGGGGCCAGCAATCAGCCCCAGCATTTT
TRBD2	many	TRBV28	TRBJ2-5	CASSFATSGMKTQYF	TGTGCCAGCAGTTTTGCGACTAGCGGGATGAAGACCCAGTACTTC
TRBD2	many	TRBV12-3/TRBV12-4	TRBJ2-1	CASSRTSGRMNEQFF	TGTGCCAGCAGTCGGACTAGCGGGAGAATGAATGAGCAGTTCTTC
NA	many	TRBV28	TRBJ2-3	CASSLPEVGTPQYF	TGTGCCAGCAGTTTGCCGGAAGTCGGGACTCCGCAGTATTTT
NA	many	TRBV7-2	TRBJ1-3	CASSFLGSGNTIYF	TGTGCCAGCAGCTTTTTGGGCTCTGGAAACACCATATATTTT
TRBD2	many	TRBV12-3/TRBV12-4	TRBJ2-7	CASRARLAGVYEQYF	TGTGCCAGCAGGGCCCGACTAGCGGGAGTCTACGAGCAGTACTTC
NA	many	TRBV7-6	TRBJ2-6	CASSSFVSGANVLTF	TGTGCCAGCAGCTCCTTTGTCTCTGGGGCCAACGTCCTGACTTTC
TRBD1	many	TRBV5-1	TRBJ2-6	CASTRDSQYSGANVLTF	TGCGCCAGCACCCGGGACAGCCAATACTCTGGGGCCAACGTCCTGACTTTC
TRBD1	many	TRBV9	TRBJ2-1	CASSVVGVTGGSRNEQFF	TGTGCCAGCAGCGTAGTGGGAGTGACAGGGGGCTCTAGAAATGAGCAGTTCTTC